The sequence of this TCR beta chain was determined in a study of blood T cell repertoires in COVID-19. For the study at large: Acute-phase and convalescent COVID-19 samples originated in the United States, Italy and Spain. From T cells, B-cell-depleted T cells, or PBMCs came the material, which was cDNA or gDNA.

Source study methods: Amplification with reference gene primers provided the estimates of nucleated cell counts. TCRdb's copy holds only in-frame clones and misses some; the assay was immunoSEQ multiplex PCR. That table is the source of V, J and clone size, and D and trimming were worked out from the DNA. The data show 130,000 or so clones, about four fifths seen once. Source material: peripheral blood. The source of this sequence is a man between 60 and 75 years old with active or convalescent COVID-19.

CDR3 region: CATSMRRTKLFF. CDR3 DNA sequence: TGTGCCACCAGCATGAGGAGGACGAAGCTGTTTTTT. This sequence joins TRBV15 and TRBJ2-2, with D possibly TRBD2 on 5 matching bases. The CDR3 length is 12 residues. Trimming took 4 bases from V and 12 from J, leaving 12 bases between them. From germline, CDR1 is LNHNV and CDR2 YYDKDF (reference sequence).